The 3 T cell receptor beta chains below all came from one sample that was sequenced in a study of blood T cell repertoires in COVID-19. The repertoire was sequenced with immunoSEQ multiplex PCR; TCRdb's copy has only in-frame clones and lacks some. This table has some 110,000 clones, 80% to 90% appearing once. Sequencing was performed on peripheral blood. These receptors came from a man between 60 and 75 years old with acute or convalescent COVID-19.

The chain joins TRBV9 to TRBJ1-2; D not certain. The V gene lost 0 bases and the J gene lost 7 bases, with 7 bases spanning the gap. The CDR3 extends over 12 amino acids. The germline V gene has CDR1 SGDLS and CDR2 YYNGEE. The CDR3 reads CASSVEAGGYTF. The CDR3 nucleotides read TGTGCCAGCAGCGTAGAAGCCGGTGGCTACACCTTC.

The chain combines TRBV28 with TRBJ2-3; a possible D gene is TRBD1 (6 bases). The CDR3 consists of 15 residues. V was trimmed by 5 bases and J by 4 bases, leaving 16 bases between them. Germline V gives CDR1 MDHEN, CDR2 SYDVKM. This CDR3 reads CASSQGQFLPDTQYF. CDR3 nucleotides: TGTGCCAGCAGTCAGGGACAATTTCTCCCAGATACGCAGTATTTT.

This chain connects TRBV5-1 to TRBJ1-3; TRBD1 aligns across 8 bases. The germline gives CDR1 SGHRS, CDR2 YFSETQ. Unmatched junction bases numbered 7, after V lost 1 base and J lost 4 bases. CDR3 length equals 16 residues. This chain's CDR3 is CASSLNGRGLGNTIYF. Written as DNA, the CDR3 is TGCGCCAGCAGCTTGAATGGCAGGGGGCTCGGAAACACCATATATTTT.